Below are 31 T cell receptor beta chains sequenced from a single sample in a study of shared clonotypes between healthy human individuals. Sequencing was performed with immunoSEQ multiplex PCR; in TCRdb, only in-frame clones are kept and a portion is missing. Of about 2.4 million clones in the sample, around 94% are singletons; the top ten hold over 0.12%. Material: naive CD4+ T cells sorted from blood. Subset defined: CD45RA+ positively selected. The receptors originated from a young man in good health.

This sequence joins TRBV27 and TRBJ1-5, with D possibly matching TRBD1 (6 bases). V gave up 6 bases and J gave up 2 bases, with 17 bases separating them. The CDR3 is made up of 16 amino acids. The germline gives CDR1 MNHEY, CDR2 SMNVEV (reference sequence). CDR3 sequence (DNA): TGTGCCAGCAGCCGAGGGGGGGGAATGGGCAATCAGCCCCAGCATTTT. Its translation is CASSRGGGMGNQPQHF.

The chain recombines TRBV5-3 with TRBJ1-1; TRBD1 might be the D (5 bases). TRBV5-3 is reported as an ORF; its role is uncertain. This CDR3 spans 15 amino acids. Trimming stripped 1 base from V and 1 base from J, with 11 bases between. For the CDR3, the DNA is TGTGCCAGAAGCTTGTGGGGGGGAGAGAACACTGAAGCTTTCTTT. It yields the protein CARSLWGGENTEAFF.

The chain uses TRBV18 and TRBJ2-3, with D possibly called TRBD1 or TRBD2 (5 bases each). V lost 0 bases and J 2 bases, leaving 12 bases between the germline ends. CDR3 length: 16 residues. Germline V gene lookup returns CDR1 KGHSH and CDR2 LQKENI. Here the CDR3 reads CASSPPWDGTTDTQYF. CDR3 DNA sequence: TGTGCCAGCTCACCACCCTGGGACGGAACCACAGATACGCAGTATTTT.

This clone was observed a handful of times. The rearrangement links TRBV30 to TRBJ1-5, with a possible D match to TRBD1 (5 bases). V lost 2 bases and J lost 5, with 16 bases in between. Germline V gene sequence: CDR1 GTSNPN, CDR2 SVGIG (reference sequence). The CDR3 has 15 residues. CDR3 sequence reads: CAWSTLGGGDQPQHF. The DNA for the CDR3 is TGTGCCTGGAGTACTTTGGGGGGAGGCGATCAGCCCCAGCATTTT.

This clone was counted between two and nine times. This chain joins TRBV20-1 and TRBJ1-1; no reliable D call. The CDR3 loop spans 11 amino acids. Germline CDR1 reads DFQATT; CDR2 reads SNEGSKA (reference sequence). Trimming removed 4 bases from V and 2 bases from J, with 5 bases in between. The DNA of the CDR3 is TGCAGTGCTAACATAAACACTGAAGCTTTCTTT. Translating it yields CSANINTEAFF.

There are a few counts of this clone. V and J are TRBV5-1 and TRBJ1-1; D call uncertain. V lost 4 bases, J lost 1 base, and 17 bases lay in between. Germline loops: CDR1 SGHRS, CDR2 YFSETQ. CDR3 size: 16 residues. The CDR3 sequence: CASSLRTDMRNTEAFF. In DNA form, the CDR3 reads TGCGCCAGCAGCCTACGGACCGATATGAGGAACACTGAAGCTTTCTTT.

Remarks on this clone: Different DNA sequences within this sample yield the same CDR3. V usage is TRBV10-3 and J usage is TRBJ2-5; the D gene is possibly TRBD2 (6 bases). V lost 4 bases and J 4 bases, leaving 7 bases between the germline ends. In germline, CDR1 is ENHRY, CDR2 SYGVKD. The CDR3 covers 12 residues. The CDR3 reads CAISAGGETQYF. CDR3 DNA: TGTGCCATCAGTGCCGGGGGAGAGACCCAGTACTTC.

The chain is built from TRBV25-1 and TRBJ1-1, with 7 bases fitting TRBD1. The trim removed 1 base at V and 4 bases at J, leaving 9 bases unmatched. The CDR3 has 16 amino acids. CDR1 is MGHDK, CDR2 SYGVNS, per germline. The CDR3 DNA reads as TGTGCCAGCAGTGAATCAAGGGGGCTGGGCGGCACTGAAGCTTTCTTT. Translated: CASSESRGLGGTEAFF.

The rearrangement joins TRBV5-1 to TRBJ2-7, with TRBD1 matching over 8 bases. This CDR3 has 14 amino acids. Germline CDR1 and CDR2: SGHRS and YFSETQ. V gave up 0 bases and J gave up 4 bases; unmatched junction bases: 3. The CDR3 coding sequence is TGCGCCAGCAGCTTGGGACAGGGGCAGTACGAGCAGTACTTC. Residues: CASSLGQGQYEQYF.

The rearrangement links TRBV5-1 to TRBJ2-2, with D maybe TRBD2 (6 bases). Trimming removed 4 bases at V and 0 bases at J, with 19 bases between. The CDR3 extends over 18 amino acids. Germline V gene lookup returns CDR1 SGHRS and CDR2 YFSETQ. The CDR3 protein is CASSLRGLATPNTGELFF. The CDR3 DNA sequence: TGCGCCAGCAGCCTCCGGGGGTTGGCCACTCCGAACACCGGGGAGCTGTTTTTT.

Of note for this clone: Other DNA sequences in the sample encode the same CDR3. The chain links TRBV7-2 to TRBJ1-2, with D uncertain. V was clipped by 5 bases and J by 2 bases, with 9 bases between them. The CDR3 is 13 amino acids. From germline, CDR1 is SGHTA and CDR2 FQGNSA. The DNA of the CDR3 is TGTGCCAGCAGCCGTGACGGGAACTATGGCTACACCTTC. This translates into CASSRDGNYGYTF.

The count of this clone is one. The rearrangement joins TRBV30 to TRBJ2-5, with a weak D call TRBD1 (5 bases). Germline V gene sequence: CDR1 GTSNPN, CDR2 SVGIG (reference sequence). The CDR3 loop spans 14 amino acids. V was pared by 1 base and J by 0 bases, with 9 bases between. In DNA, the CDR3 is TGTGCCTGGAGTGGACAGAATTACCAAGAGACCCAGTACTTC. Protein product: CAWSGQNYQETQYF. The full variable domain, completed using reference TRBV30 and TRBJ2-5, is SQTIHQWPATLVQPVGSPLSLECTVEGTSNPNLYWYRQAAGRGLQLLFYSVGIGQISSEVPQNLSASRPQDRQFILSSKKLLLSDSGFYLCAWSGQNYQETQYFGPGTRLLVL.

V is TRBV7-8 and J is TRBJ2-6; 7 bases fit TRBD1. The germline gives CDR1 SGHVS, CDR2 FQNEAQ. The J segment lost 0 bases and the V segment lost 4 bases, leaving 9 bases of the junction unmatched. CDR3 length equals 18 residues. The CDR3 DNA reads TGTGCCAGCAGCTCGCCGGGACAGCTAAGCTCTGGGGCCAACGTCCTGACTTTC. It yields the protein CASSSPGQLSSGANVLTF.

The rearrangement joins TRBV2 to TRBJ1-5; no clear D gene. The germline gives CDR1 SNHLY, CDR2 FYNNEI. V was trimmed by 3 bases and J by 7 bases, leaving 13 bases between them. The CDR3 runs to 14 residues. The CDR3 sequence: CASSESTPRQPQHF. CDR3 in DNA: TGTGCCAGCAGTGAGAGTACCCCACGCCAGCCCCAGCATTTT.

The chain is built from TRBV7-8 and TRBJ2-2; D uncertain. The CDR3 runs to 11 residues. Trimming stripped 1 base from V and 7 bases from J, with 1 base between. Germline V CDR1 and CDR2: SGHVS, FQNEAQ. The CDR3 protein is CASSLDGELFF. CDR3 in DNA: TGTGCCAGCAGCTTAGACGGGGAGCTGTTTTTT.

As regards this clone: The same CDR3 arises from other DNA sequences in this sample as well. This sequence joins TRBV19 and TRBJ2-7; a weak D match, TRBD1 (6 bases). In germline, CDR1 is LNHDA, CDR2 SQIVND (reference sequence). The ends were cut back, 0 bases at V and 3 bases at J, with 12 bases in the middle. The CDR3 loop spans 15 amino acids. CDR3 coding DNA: TGTGCCAGTAGTATAGACGGGACAACTAACTACGAGCAGTACTTC. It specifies CASSIDGTTNYEQYF.

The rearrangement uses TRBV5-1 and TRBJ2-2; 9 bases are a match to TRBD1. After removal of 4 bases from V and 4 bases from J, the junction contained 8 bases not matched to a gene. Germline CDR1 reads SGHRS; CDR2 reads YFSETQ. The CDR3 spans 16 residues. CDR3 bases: TGCGCCAGCAGCCGACTTGACAGGGGGACCACCGGGGAGCTGTTTTTT. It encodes CASSRLDRGTTGELFF.

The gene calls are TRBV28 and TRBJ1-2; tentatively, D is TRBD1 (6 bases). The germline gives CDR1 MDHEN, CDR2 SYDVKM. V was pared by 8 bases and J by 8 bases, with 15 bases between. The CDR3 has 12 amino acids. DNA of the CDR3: TGTGCCAGCTCAACGGGGGCAAACGGCTACACCTTC. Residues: CASSTGANGYTF.

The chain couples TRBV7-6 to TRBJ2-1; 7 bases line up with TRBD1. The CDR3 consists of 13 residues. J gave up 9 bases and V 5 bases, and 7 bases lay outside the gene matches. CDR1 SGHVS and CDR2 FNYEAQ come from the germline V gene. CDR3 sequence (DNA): TGTGCCAGCAGCACCACAGGGGTTGCTGAGCAGTTCTTC. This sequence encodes CASSTTGVAEQFF.

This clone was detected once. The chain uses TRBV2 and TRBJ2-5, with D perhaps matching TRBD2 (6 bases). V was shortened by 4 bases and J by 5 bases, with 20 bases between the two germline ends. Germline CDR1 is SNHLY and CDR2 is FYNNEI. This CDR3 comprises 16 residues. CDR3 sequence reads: CASSATRGLGYETQYF. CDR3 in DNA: TGTGCCAGCAGTGCGACTAGGGGATTAGGGTATGAGACCCAGTACTTC.

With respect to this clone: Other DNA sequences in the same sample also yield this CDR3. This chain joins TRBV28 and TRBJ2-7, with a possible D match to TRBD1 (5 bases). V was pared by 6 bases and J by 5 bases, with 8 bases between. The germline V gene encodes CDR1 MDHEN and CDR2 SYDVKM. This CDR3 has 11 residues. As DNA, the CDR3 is TGTGCCAGCAGCCAGGGTCACGAGCAGTACTTC. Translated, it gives CASSQGHEQYF.

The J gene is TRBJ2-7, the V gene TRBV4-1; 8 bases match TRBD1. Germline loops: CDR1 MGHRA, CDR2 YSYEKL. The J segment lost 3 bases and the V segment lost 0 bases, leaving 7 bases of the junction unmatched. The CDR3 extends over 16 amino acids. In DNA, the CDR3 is TGCGCCAGCAGCCAAGATGGCGGGACAGGTAGCTACGAGCAGTACTTC. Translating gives CASSQDGGTGSYEQYF.

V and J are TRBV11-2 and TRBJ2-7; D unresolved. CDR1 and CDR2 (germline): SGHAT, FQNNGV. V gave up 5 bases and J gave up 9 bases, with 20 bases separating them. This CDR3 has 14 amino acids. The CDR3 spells CASSPGPGVPGQYF. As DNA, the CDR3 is TGTGCCAGCAGCCCCGGTCCGGGTGTCCCGGGGCAGTACTTC.

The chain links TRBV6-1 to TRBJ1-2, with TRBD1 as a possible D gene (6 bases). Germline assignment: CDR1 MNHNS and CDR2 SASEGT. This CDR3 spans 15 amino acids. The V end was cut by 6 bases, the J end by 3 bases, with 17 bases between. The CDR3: CASRPSGAPDYGYTF. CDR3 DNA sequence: TGTGCCAGCAGACCATCGGGGGCCCCAGACTATGGCTACACCTTC.

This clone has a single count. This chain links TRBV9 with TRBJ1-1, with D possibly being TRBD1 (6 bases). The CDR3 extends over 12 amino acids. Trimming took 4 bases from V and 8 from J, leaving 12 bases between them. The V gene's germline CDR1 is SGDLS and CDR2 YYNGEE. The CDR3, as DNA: TGTGCCAGCAGCCGCACTGGACAGGAAGCTTTCTTT. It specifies CASSRTGQEAFF.

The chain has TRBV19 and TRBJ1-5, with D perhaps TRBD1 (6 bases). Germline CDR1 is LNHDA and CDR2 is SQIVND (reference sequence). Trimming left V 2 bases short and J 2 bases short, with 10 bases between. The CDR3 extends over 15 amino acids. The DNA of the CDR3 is TGTGCCAGTAGTATATCTGCAGGGGGCAATCAGCCCCAGCATTTT. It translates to CASSISAGGNQPQHF.

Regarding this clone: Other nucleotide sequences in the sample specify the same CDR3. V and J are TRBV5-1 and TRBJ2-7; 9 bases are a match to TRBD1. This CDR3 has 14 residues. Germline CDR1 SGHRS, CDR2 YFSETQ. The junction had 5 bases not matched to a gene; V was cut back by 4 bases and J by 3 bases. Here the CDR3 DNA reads TGCGCCAGCAGCCCGGACAGGGGTGGCTACGAGCAGTACTTC. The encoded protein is CASSPDRGGYEQYF.

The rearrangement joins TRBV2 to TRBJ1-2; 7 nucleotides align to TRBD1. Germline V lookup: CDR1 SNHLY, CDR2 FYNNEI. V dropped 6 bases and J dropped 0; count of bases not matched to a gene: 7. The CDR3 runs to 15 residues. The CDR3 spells CASRAAGQPNYGYTF. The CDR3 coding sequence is TGTGCCAGCAGAGCCGCGGGACAGCCTAACTATGGCTACACCTTC.

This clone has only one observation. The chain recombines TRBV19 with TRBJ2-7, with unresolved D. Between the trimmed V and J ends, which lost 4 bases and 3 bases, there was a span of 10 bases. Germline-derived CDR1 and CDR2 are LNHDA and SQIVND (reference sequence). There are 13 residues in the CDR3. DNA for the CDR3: TGTGCCAGTAGTAGAAAGAGTTTCTACGAGCAGTACTTC. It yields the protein CASSRKSFYEQYF.

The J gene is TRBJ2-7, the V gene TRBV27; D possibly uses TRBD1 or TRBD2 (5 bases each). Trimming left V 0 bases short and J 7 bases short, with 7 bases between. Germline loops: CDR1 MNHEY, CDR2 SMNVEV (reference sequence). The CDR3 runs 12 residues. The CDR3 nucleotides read TGTGCCAGCAGTTTATCGGGGGAGGAGCAGTACTTC. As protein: CASSLSGEEQYF.

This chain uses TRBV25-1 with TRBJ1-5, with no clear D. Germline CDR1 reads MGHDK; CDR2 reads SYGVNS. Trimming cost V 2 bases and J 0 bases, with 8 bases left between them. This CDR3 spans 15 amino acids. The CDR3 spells CASSETAVSNQPQHF. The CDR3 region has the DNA TGTGCCAGCAGTGAAACGGCGGTTAGCAATCAGCCCCAGCATTTT.